This TCR beta chain was identified in a study of cytomegalovirus exposure and HLA in healthy donors. PCR used 60 Vbeta primers and 13 Jbeta primers. Assay used: immunoSEQ multiplex PCR; TCRdb lists only in-frame clones, some missing. The table records 150,000 or so clones, about 79% of them present only once. The sample taken for sequencing was PBMCs. The TCR sequence derives from a female donor in good health and CMV-seronegative.

CDR3 nucleotides: TGTGCCAGCAGCCAAGATTATAGCGGTCAAGAGACCCAGTACTTC. Translation: CASSQDYSGQETQYF. The chain joins TRBV4-2 to TRBJ2-5; perhaps TRBD2 as D (6 bases). Germline V gene sequence: CDR1 LGHNA, CDR2 YNFKEQ. With 0 bases removed from V and 2 bases from J, the gap between germline ends came to 10 bases. This CDR3 contains 15 residues.